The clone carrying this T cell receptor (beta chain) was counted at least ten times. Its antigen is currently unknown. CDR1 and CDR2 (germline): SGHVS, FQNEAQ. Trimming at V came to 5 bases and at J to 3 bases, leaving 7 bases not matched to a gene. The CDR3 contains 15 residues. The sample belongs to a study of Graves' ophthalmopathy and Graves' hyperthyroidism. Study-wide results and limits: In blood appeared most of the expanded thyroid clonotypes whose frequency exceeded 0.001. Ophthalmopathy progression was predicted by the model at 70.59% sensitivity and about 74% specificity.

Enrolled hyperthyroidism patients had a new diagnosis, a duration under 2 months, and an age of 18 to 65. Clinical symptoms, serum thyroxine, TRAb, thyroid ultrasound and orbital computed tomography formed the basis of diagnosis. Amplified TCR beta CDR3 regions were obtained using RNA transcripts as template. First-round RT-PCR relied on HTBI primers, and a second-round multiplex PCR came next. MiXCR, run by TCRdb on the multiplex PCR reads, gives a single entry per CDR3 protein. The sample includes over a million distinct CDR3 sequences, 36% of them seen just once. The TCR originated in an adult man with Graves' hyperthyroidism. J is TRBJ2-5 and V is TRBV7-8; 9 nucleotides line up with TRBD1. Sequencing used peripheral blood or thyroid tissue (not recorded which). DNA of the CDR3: TGTGCCAGCAGCCCGGGACAGGGAGGGGAAGAGACCCAGTACTTC. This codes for CASSPGQGGEETQYF.